What follows are 14 T cell receptor beta chains derived from one specimen sequenced in a study of spatial heterogeneity in lung cancer. One entry per CDR3 protein, called by TCRdb with MiXCR from the 5' RACE reads. The data contain 40,000 to 45,000 distinct CDR3 sequences, approximately 15% of them singletons. As for time point: sample taken at primary tumor resection. The sequences come from PBMCs, collected at surgery. The receptors here all came from a male donor with early-stage non-small cell lung cancer.

The chain is built from TRBV2 and TRBJ1-1; D unclear. The V gene lost 8 bases and the J gene lost 3 bases, with 16 bases spanning the gap. Germline CDR1 and CDR2: SNHLY and FYNNEI. The CDR3 consists of 14 residues. As DNA, the CDR3 is TGTGCCAGCTTCGGGTCGACGGTGGACACTGAAGCTTTCTTT. Encoded protein: CASFGSTVDTEAFF.

The CDR3 DNA reads TGTGCCATCCCGGGACAGGGGGCCTCACCCCTCCACTTT. Amino acids: CAIPGQGASPLHF. V and J are TRBV7-9 and TRBJ1-6; 12 bases align to TRBD1. CDR3 length: 13 residues. Trimming at V came to 10 bases and at J to 10 bases, leaving 5 bases not matched to a gene. Germline CDR1 and CDR2: SEHNR and FQNEAQ (reference sequence).

The table lists this clonotype with many counts. The CDR3 nucleotides are TGTGCCAGCAGCTTAGAAATCTTGGGCATTCAGTACTTC. Translated, it gives CASSLEILGIQYF. J is TRBJ2-4 and V is TRBV7-8; D ambiguous. Trimming took off 1 base at V and 9 bases at J, with 10 bases between the two ends. The CDR3 covers 13 residues. CDR1 and CDR2 from the germline V gene are SGHVS and FQNEAQ.

The rearrangement links TRBV5-1 to TRBJ2-2; tentative D call: TRBD1 (5 bases). V lost 4 bases to trimming and J lost 3 bases, with 13 bases between them. CDR1 SGHRS and CDR2 YFSETQ come from the germline V gene. The CDR3 totals 15 residues. The CDR3 reads CASSELTDYTGELFF. The CDR3, as DNA: TGCGCCAGCAGCGAGCTGACAGACTACACCGGGGAGCTGTTTTTT.

This clonotype has only a few counts. The V call is TRBV4-3, the J call TRBJ2-7; possible D gene TRBD1, 6 bases. From germline, CDR1 is LGHNA and CDR2 YSLEER. Deletions cut 1 base from V and 0 bases from J, with 10 bases between. CDR3 length: 15 residues. The CDR3 loop reads CASSQGMDSSYEQYF. The CDR3 DNA sequence: TGCGCCAGCAGCCAAGGAATGGACAGCTCCTACGAGCAGTACTTC.

The chain has TRBV12-5 and TRBJ1-1; D ambiguous. V lost 0 bases and J 4 bases, leaving 6 bases between the germline ends. The CDR3 spans 13 residues. Germline V gene data show CDR1 as LGHNT and CDR2 as FRNRAP. The chain's CDR3 is CASGLVYGTEAFF. The CDR3 DNA reads TGTGCTAGTGGTTTGGTTTATGGCACTGAAGCTTTCTTT.

The J gene is TRBJ1-2, the V gene TRBV19; 7 bases are a match to TRBD1. V lost 5 bases to trimming and J lost 8 bases; unmatched junction nucleotides: 20. Germline loops: CDR1 LNHDA, CDR2 SQIVND (reference sequence). The CDR3 is 17 amino acids. The CDR3 loop reads CASSLIRQTGLGGGYTF. CDR3 sequence (DNA): TGTGCCAGTAGTCTGATCCGTCAGACAGGGCTTGGTGGAGGCTACACCTTC.

V and J are TRBV20-1 and TRBJ2-1; 9 bases match TRBD2. Germline-derived CDR1 and CDR2 are DFQATT and SNEGSKA (reference sequence). The V segment lost 4 bases and the J segment 6 bases; nucleotides outside the gene matches: 7. The CDR3 is made up of 14 amino acids. CDR3 sequence: CSANGASGINEQFF. CDR3 in DNA: TGCAGTGCTAACGGGGCTAGCGGGATCAATGAGCAGTTCTTC.

This sequence joins TRBV19 and TRBJ2-7; TRBD1 might be the D (5 bases). Trimming shortened V by 1 base and J by 6 bases, and 10 bases separated the two germline ends. There are 13 residues in the CDR3. The V gene's germline CDR1 is LNHDA and CDR2 SQIVND (reference sequence). The CDR3 DNA reads as TGTGCCAGTAGTATAGGGGGCCGAACCGAGCAGTACTTC. Protein product: CASSIGGRTEQYF.

V is TRBV20-1 and J is TRBJ1-5, with 11 bases identical to TRBD1. CDR1 is DFQATT, CDR2 SNEGSKA, per germline (reference sequence). With 5 bases clipped from V and 6 bases from J, the junction kept 15 bases outside the gene matches. The CDR3 totals 17 residues. DNA of the CDR3: TGCAGTGCTCCTACCAACTTAGGACAGGGGGCCCGTCAGCCCCAGCATTTT. Protein sequence: CSAPTNLGQGARQPQHF.

This clonotype was seen repeatedly, ten times or more. The gene calls are TRBV27 and TRBJ2-7, with D unclear. Trimming pared 0 bases from V and 0 bases from J, leaving 6 bases between. The CDR3 sequence is 14 residues long. Germline CDR1 is MNHEY and CDR2 is SMNVEV (reference sequence). This CDR3 reads CASSLSYPSYEQYF. CDR3 coding DNA: TGTGCCAGCAGTTTATCGTACCCCTCCTACGAGCAGTACTTC.

This clonotype appeared a few times. The genes are TRBV10-3 and TRBJ2-7; TRBD2 matches 9 bases. The V segment lost 7 bases and the J segment 5 bases; nucleotides outside the gene matches: 9. The CDR3 length is 14 residues. Germline CDR1 reads ENHRY; CDR2 reads SYGVKD. CDR3 residues: CAIKMPSGTHEQYF. The DNA for the CDR3 is TGTGCCATCAAGATGCCTAGCGGGACCCACGAGCAGTACTTC.

The chain is built from TRBV4-1 and TRBJ1-2; D unresolved. The CDR3 is 14 amino acids. Deletions cut 1 base from V and 1 base from J, with 7 bases between. Germline V gene lookup returns CDR1 MGHRA and CDR2 YSYEKL. DNA for the CDR3: TGCGCCAGCAGCCAAGTGCCGGTTAACTATGGCTACACCTTC. Its protein product is CASSQVPVNYGYTF.

This clonotype was observed at least ten times. The chain joins TRBV5-1 to TRBJ2-1, with 8 positions matching TRBD2. Losses at the gene ends were 2 bases for V and 7 bases for J; bases not matched to a gene: 11. Per germline, CDR1 SGHRS and CDR2 YFSETQ. The CDR3 loop spans 16 amino acids. CDR3 sequence: CASSLTGGPSGNEQFF. The CDR3 bases are TGCGCCAGCAGCTTAACGGGAGGGCCGTCTGGGAATGAGCAGTTCTTC.